This record covers a single T cell receptor beta chain. Germline loops: CDR1 SEHNR, CDR2 FQNEAQ (reference sequence). The CDR3 extends over 15 amino acids. With 1 base removed from V and 1 base from J, the gap between germline ends came to 9 bases. Generated by immunoSEQ multiplex PCR, the TCRdb table keeps only in-frame clones and is missing some. The sample consists of tens of thousands of clones, about nine tenths of them appearing once. The source of the sample is a study of technical replicates of blood from a few donors. The receptor was derived from a human donor in good health. The sample was T cells isolated from PBMCs. The V and J genes are TRBV7-9 and TRBJ2-3; D is perhaps TRBD1 (6 bases). This CDR3 is CASSLGDRRTDTQYF. The CDR3 nucleotides are TGTGCCAGCAGCTTAGGCGACAGGCGCACAGATACGCAGTATTTT.